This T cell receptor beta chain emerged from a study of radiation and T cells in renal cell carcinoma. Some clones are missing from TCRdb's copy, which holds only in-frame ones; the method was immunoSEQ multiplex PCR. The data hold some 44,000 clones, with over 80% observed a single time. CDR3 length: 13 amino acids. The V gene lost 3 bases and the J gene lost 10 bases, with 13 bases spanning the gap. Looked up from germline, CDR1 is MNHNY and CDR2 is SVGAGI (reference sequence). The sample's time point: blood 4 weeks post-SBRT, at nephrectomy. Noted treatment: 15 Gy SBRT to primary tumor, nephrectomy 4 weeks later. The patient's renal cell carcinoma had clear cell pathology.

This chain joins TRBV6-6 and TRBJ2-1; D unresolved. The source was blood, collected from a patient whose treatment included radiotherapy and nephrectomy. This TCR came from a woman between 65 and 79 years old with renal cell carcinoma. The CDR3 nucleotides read TGTGCCAGCAGTTATGTTGGGCCAAGGGAGCAGTTCTTC. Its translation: CASSYVGPREQFF.